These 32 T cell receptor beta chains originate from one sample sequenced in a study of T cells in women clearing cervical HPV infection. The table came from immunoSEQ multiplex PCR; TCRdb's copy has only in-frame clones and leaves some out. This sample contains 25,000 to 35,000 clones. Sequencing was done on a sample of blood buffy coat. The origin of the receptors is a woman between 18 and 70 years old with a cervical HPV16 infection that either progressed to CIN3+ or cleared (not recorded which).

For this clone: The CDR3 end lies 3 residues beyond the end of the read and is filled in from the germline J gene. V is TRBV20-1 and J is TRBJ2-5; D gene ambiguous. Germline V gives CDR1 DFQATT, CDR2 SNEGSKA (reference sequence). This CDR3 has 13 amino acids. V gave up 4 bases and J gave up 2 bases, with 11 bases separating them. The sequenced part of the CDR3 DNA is TGCAGTGCTATACTCCACAGTCAAGAGACC. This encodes CSAILHSQET. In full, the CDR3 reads CSAILHSQETQYF.

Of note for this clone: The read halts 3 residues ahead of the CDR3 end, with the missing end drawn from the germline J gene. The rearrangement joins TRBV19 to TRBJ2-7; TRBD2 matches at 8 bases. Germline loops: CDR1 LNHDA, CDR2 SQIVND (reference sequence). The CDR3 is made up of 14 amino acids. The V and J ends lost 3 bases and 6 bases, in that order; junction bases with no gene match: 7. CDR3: CASSITAGAFEQYF. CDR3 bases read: TGTGCCAGTAGTATTACAGCGGGAGCCTTCGAG.

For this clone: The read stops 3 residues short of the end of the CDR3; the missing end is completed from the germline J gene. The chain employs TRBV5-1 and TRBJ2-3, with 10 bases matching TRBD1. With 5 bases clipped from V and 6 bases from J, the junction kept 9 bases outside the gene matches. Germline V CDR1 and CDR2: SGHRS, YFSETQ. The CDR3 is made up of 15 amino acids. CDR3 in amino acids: CASSPTGQGLDTQYF. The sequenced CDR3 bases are TGCGCCAGCAGTCCCACGGGACAGGGGCTGGATACG. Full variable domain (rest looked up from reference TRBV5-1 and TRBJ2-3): KAGVTQTPRYLIKTRGQQVTLSCSPISGHRSVSWYQQTPGQGLQFLFEYFSETQRNKGNFPGRFSGRQFSNSRSEMNVSTLELGDSALYLCASSPTGQGLDTQYFGPGTRLTVL.

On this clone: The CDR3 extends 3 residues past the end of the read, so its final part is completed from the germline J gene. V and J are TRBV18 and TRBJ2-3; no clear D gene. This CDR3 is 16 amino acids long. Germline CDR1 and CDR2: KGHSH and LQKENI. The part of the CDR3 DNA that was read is TGTGCCAGCTCACCACCGGGCCTTCAGGTGGTCGAGACG. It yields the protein CASSPPGLQVVET. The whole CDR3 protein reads CASSPPGLQVVETQYF.

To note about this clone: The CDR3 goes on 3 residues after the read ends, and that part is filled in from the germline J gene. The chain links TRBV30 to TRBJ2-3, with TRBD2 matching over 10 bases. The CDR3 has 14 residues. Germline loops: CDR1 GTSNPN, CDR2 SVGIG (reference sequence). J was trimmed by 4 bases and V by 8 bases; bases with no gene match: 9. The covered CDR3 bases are TGTGCCCATAACATAGCGGGAGGCCCAGATACG. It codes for CAHNIAGGPDT. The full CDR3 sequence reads CAHNIAGGPDTQYF.

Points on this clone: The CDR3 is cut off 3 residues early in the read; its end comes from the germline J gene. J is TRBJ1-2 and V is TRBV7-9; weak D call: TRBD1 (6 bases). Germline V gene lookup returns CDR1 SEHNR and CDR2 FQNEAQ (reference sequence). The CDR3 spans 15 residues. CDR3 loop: CASSSLQGPKNIYTF. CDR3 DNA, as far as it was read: TGTGCCAGCAGCTCCTTACAGGGTCCCAAAAACATC.

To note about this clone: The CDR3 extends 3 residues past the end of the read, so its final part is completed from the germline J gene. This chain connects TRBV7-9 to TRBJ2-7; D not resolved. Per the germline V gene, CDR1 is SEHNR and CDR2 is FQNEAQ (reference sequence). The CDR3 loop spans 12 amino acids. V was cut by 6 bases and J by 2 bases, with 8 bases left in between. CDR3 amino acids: CASRRQTYEQYF. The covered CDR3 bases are TGTGCCAGCAGGAGACAAACCTACGAG. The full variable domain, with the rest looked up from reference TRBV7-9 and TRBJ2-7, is DTGVSQNPRHKITKRGQNVTFRCDPISEHNRLYWYRQTLGQGPEFLTYFQNEAQLEKSRLLSDRFSAERPKGSFSTLEIQRTEQGDSAMYLCASRRQTYEQYFGPGTRLTVT.

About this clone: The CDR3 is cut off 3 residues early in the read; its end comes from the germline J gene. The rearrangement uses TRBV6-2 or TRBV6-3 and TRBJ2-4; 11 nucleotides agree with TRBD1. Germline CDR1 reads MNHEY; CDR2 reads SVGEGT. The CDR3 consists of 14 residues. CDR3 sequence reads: CASSRTGGDYGQYF. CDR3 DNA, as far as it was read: TGTGCCAGCAGTCGGACAGGGGGCGACTATGGT.

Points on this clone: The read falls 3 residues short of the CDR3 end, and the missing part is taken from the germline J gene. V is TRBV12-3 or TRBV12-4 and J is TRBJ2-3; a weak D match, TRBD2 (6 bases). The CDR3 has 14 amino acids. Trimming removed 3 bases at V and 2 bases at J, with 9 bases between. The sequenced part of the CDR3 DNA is TGTGCCAGCAGTTTCGCGGGGTTCACAGATACG. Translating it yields CASSFAGFTDT. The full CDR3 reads CASSFAGFTDTQYF.

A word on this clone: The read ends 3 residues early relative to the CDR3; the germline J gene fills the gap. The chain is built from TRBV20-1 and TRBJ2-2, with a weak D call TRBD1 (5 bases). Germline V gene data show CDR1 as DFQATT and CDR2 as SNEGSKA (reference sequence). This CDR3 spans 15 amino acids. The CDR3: CSAGRKTELNSPLFF. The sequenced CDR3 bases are TGCAGTGCTGGCCGAAAGACAGAACTTAATTCACCG.

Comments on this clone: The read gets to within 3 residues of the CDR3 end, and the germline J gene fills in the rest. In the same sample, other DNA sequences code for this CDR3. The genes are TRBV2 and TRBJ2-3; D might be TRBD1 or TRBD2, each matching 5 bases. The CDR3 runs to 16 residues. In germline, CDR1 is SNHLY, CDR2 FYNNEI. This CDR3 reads CATQRVQGPLGETQYF. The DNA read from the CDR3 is TGTGCCACCCAAAGGGTGCAGGGCCCCCTGGGAGAGACG.

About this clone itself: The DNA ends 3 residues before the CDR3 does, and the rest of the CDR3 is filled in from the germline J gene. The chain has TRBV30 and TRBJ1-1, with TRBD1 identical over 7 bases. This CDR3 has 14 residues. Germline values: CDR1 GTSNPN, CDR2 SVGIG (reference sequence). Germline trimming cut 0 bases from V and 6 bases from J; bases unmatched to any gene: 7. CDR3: CAWSVSTGYAEAFF. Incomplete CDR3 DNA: TGTGCCTGGAGTGTTTCGACAGGGTATGCTGAA.

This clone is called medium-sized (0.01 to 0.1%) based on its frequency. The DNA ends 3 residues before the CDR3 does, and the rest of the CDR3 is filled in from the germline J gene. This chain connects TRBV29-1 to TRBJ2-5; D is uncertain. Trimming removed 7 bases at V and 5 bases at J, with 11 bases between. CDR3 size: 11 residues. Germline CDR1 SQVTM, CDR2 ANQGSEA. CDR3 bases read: TGCAGCGGGGCCCAGAGGGAGACC. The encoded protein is CSGAQRET. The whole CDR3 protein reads CSGAQRETQYF.

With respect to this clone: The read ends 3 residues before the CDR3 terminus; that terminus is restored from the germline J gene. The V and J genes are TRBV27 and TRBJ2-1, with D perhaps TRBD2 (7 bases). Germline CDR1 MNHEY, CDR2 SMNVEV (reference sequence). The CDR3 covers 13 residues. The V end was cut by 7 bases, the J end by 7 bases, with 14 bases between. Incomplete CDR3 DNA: TGTGCCAGCACCGGACTAGGGGGGAATGAG. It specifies CASTGLGGNE. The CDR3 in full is CASTGLGGNEQFF.

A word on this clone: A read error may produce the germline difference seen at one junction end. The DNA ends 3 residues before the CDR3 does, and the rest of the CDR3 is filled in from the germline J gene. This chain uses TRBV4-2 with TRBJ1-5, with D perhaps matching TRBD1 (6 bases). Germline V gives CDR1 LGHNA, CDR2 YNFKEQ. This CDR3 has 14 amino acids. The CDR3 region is CASSEKGVDQPQHF. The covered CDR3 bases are TGCGCCAGCAGCGAGAAGGGGGTGGATCAGCCC.

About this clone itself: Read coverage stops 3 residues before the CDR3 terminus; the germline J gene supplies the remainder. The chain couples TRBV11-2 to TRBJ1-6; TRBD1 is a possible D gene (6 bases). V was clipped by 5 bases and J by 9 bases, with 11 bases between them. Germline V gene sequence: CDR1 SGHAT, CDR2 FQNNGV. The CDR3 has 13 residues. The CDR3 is CASSPQGGSPLHF. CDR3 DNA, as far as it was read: TGTGCCAGCAGCCCACAAGGGGGTTCACCC.

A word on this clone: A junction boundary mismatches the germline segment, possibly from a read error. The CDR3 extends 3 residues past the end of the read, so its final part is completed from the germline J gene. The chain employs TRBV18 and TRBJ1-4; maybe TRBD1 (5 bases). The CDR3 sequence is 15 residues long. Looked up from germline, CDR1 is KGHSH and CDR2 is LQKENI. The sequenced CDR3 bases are TGTACCAGCTCACCTGGGCGAAGCGGGGCCAACGTA. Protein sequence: CTSSPGRSGANV. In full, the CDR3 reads CTSSPGRSGANVLFF.

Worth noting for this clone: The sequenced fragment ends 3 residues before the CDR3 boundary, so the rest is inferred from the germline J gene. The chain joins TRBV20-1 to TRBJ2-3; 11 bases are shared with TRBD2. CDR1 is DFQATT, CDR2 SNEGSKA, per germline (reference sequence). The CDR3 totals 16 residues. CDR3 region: CSASLTSGGHQETQYF. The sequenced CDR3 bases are TGCAGTGCTAGCCTAACTAGCGGGGGTCATCAAGAGACG.

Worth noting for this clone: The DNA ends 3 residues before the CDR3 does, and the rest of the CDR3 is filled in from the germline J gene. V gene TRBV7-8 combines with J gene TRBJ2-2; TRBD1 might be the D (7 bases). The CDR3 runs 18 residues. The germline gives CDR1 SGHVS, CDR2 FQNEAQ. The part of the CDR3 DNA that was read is TGTGCCAGCAGCTTAGCGTCTGGAGGGGGCTCTCATAATTCACCG. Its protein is CASSLASGGGSHNSP. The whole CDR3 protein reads CASSLASGGGSHNSPLFF.

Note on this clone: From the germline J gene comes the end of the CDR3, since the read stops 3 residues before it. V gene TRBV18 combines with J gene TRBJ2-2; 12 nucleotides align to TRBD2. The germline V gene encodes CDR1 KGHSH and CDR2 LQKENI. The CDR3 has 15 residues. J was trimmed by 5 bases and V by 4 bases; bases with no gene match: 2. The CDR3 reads CASSLGTSGTGELFF. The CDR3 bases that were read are TGTGCCAGCTCACTAGGGACTAGCGGGACCGGGGAG.

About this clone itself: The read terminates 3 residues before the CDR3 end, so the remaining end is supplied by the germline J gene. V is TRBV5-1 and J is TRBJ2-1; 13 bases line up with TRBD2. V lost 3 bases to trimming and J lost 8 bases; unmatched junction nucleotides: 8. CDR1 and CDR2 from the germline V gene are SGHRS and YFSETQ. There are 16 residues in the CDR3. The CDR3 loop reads CASSSGLAGDEDEQFF. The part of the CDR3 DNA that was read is TGCGCCAGCAGCTCCGGACTAGCGGGAGACGAGGATGAG. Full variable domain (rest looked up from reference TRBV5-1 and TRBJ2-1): KAGVTQTPRYLIKTRGQQVTLSCSPISGHRSVSWYQQTPGQGLQFLFEYFSETQRNKGNFPGRFSGRQFSNSRSEMNVSTLELGDSALYLCASSSGLAGDEDEQFFGPGTRLTVL.

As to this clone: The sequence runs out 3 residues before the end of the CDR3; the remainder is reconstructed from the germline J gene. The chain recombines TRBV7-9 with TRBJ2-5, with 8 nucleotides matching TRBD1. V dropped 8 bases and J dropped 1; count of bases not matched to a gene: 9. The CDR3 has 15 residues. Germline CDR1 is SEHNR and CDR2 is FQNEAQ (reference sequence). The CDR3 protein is CASLRQGLTQETQYF. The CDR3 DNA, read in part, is TGTGCCAGCCTTCGACAGGGGTTAACCCAAGAGACC.

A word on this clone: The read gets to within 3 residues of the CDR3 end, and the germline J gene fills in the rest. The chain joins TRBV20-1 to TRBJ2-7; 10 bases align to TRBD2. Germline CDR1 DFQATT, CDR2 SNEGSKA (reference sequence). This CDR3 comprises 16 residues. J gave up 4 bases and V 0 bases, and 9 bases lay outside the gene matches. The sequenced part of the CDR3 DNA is TGCAGTGCTAGAGAGAGGAAGCGGGGGGGCATATACGAG. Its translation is CSARERKRGGIYE. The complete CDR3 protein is CSARERKRGGIYEQYF.

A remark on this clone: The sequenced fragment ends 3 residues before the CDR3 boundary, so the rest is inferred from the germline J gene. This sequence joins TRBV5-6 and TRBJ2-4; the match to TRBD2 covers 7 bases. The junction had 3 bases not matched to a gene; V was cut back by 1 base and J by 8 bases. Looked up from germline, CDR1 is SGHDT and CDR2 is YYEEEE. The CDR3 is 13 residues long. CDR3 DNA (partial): TGTGCCAGCAGCTTGTGGGGGGGGGACATT. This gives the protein CASSLWGGDI. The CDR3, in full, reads CASSLWGGDIQYF.

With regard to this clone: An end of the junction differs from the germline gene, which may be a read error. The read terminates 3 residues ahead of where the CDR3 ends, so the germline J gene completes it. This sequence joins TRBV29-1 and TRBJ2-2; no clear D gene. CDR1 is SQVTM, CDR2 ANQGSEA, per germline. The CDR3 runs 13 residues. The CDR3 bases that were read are TGCAGCGTGGAAGCTTCGAACACCGGGGAG. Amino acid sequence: CSVEASNTGE. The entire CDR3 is CSVEASNTGELFF.

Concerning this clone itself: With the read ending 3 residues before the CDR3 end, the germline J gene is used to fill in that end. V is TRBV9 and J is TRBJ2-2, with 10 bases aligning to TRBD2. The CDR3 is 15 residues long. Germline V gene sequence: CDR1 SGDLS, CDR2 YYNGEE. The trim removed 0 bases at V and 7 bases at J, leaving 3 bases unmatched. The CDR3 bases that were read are TGTGCCAGCAGCGTAGGTACTAGCGGGGTCGGGGAG. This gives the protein CASSVGTSGVGE. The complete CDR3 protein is CASSVGTSGVGELFF.

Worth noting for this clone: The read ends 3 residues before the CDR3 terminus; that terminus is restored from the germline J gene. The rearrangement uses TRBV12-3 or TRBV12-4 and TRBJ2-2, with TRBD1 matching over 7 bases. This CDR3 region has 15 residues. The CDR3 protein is CASSNNRGNNEKLFF. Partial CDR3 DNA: TGTGCCAGCAGTAACAACAGGGGTAATAATGAAAAG.

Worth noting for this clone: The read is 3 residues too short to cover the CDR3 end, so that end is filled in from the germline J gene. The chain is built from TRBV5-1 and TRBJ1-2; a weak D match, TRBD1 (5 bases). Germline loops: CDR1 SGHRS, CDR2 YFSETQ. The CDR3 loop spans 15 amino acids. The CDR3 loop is CASSFDARGIGGYTF. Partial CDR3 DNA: TGCGCCAGCAGCTTTGACGCTAGGGGAATTGGCGGC.

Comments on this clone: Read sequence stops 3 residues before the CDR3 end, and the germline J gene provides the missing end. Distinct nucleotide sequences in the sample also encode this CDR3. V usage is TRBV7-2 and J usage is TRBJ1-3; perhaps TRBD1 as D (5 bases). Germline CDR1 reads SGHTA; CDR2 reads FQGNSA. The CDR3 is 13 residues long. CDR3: CASSLQGGDGIYF. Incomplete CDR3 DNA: TGTGCCAGCAGCCTCCAGGGCGGGGACGGA.

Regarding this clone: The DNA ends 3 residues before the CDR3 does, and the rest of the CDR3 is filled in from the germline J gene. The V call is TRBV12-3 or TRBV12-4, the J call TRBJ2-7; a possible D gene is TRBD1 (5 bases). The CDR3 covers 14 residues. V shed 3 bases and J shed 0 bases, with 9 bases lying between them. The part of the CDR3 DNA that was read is TGTGCCAGCAGTTTCAACAGGAACTCCTACGAG. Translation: CASSFNRNSYE. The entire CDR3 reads CASSFNRNSYEQYF.

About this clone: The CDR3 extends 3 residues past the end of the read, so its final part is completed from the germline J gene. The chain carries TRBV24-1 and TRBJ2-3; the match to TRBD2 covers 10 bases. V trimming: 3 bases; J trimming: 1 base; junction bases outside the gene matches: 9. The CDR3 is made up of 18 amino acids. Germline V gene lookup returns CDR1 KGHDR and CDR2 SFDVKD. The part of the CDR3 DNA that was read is TGTGCCACCAGTGATCTAGCGGGAGTAAGTTTTGGCACAGATACG. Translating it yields CATSDLAGVSFGTDT. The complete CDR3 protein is CATSDLAGVSFGTDTQYF.

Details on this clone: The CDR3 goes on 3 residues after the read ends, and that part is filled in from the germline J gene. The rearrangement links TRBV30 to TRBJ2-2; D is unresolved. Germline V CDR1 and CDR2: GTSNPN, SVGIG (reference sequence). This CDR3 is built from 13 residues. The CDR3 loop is CAWSVRSGNVLFF. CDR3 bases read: TGTGCCTGGAGTGTACGCTCAGGCAACGTG.